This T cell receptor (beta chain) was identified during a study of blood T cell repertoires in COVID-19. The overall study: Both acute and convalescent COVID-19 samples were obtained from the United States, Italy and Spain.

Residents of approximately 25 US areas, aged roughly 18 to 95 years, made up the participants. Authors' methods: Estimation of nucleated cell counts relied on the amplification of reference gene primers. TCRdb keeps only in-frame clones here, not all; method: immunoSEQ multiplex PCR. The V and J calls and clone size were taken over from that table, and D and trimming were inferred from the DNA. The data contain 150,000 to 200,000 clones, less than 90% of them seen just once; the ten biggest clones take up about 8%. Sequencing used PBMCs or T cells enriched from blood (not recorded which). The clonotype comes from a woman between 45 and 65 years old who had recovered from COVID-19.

The CDR3 region has the DNA TGTGCCAGTAGTTGGGCAAACTATGGCTACACCTTC. Protein product: CASSWANYGYTF. The V and J genes are TRBV19 and TRBJ1-2; D not certain. V lost 5 bases to trimming and J lost 2 bases, with 6 bases between them. Germline lookup yields CDR1 LNHDA and CDR2 SQIVND (reference sequence). CDR3 length: 12 amino acids.